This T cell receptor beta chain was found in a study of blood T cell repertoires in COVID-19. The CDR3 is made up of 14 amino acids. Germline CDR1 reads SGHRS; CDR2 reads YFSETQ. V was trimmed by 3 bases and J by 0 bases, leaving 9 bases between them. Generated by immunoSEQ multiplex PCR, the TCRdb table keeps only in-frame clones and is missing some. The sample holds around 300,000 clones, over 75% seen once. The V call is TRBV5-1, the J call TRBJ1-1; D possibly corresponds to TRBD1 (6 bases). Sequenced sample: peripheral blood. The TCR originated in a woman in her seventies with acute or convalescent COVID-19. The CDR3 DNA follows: TGCGCCAGCAGCTGGGGACAAGTGAACACTGAAGCTTTCTTT. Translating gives CASSWGQVNTEAFF.